This T cell receptor (beta chain) was profiled in a study of T cells in localized non-small cell lung cancer. Germline CDR1 and CDR2: SQVTM and ANQGSEA. The CDR3 has 15 amino acids. Trimming removed 3 bases from V and 5 bases from J; junction bases left unmatched: 10. This table comes from immunoSEQ multiplex PCR, and its TCRdb copy is limited to in-frame clones, with some not included. Here the sample spans some 30,000 clones, 91% being singletons. The receptor's source is a man aged 40-75 years with stage II lung adenocarcinoma. This rearrangement joins TRBV29-1 to TRBJ2-5; TRBD2 matches at 9 bases. The sample was PBMCs, taken before any cancer treatment. The CDR3 spells CSVDKVAGVRETQYF. CDR3 nucleotides: TGCAGCGTTGATAAGGTAGCGGGAGTCCGCGAGACCCAGTACTTC.